This T cell receptor (beta chain) came from a study of cytomegalovirus exposure and HLA in healthy donors. As for this clone: Its antigen is unknown.

Notes on the study in general: In a later analysis, TCR beta V- and J-gene trimming was associated with a missense DCLRE1C variant.

Trimming cost V 4 bases and J 4 bases, with 17 bases left between them. The CDR3 has 15 residues. CDR1 and CDR2 from the germline V gene are SGHRS and YFSETQ. Use of 60 Vbeta and 13 Jbeta primers characterized the PCR. Some clones are missing from TCRdb's copy, which holds only in-frame ones; the method was immunoSEQ multiplex PCR. The data hold over 110,000 clones, with 70% to 80% observed a single time. The sequencing input was PBMCs. The clonotype originates from a woman under 30 in good health and CMV-seropositive. The chain employs TRBV5-1 and TRBJ1-1; D may be TRBD1 (5 bases). The CDR3 nucleotides are TGCGCCAGCAGCCCAGACCCAGGGCTGGCCACTGAAGCTTTCTTT. Its translation: CASSPDPGLATEAFF.